The source of this TCR beta chain is a study of T cell repertoires in cytomegalovirus infection (dated by TCRdb to about 2019). Some background on the complete study: Alongside well-studied HLA-B-restricted epitopes, the peptide stimulations were aimed at recently identified HLA-C-restricted CMV epitopes, whose presentation resists viral immunomodulation. Because public TCR beta signatures pointed to carriage of CMV infection together with the matching HLA type, the HLA type of each donor mattered for the analysis.

The meaning of the sample's treatment or condition label: in vitro stimulation with specific CMV peptide epitopes to enrich CMV-specific T cells. What the work shows at the level of the full study, not this receptor alone: In the ex vivo response, HLA-C-restricted CMV-specific TCR beta clonotypes were dominant, and in two of eight donors the single most frequent clonotype came from this HLA-C-restricted group. Carriers of CMV infection plus the relevant HLA type were discriminated by the cumulative frequency of public TCR beta family members in the study cohort and in an independent roughly 340-donor cohort.

Sequencing instrument: Illumina HiSeq 1500. Using fastp at Q25 and MiXCR, TCRdb reprocessed the public reads and kept productive beta chains. Rows matching on CDR3 protein sequence are summarized as one entry with the most common DNA and genes. A total of some 920,000 distinct CDR3 sequences appear in this sample, under 40% of them only once. Under 15% of the sample lies in the top ten. Including cysteine and phenylalanine, the CDR3 has 16 amino acids. Only the CDR3 region is kept as DNA, spanning 48 bases read in frame from base 1. V loses 5 bases of germline sequence and J loses 5 bases, and the interval between the two ends is 19 bases. From a lookup of the germline V gene, CDR1 and CDR2 are SGHVS and FQNEAQ. Details on this clonotype: Its antigen is not yet known. No qualities accompany the bases; no much larger clone lies one base away.

Here the chain combines TRBV7-8 and TRBJ1-5; the D gene is perhaps TRBD1, from 5 matching bases. The sequence came from a human donor in good health (CMV status not recorded). Some clones in this sample may be carry-over from other donors' samples. This sample comprised cultured CD8+ T cells from PBMCs, obtained from culture after CMV antigen stimulation. The DNA is as follows: TGTGCCAGCAGCACCATCCCGCAGGGTGGCGATCAGCCCCAGCATTTT. Translated, this is CASSTIPQGGDQPQHF.